This T cell receptor (beta chain) was sequenced for a study of T-cell reconstitution after alpha-beta-depleted transplantation in children (dated by TCRdb to about 2016). Regarding the study in general: T-cell immune reconstitution after TCRalphabeta/CD19-depleted allogeneic hematopoietic cell transplantation in children was quantitatively tracked in the study by means of TCR repertoire profiling.

Results the study describes overall, beyond this receptor: In some patients, the high TCRbeta diversity seen at day 60 was put down to recipient T cells and intrathymic progenitors that had survived conditioning. Over the following months the frequencies of hyperexpanded clones went down, and after one year T-cell counts and TCRbeta diversity were mostly credited to newly produced T cells. About two months after transplant, the apparently early recovery of alphabetaT-cell counts reportedly depended on just several hundred clones that had expanded rapidly and came from non-depleted graft cells.

The library was made by PCR. Sequencing was performed on an Illumina HiSeq 2500. Molecular barcoding was employed in the preparation of TCR libraries, with unique molecular identifiers being used to normalize TCRbeta repertoire quantification. TCRdb reworked the public reads: Q25 trimming with fastp, MiXCR clone assembly, productive beta chains retained. Here each entry gathers all rows of one CDR3 protein and keeps the most common genes and DNA. This sample holds fewer than 350,000 distinct CDR3 sequences; 7.5% to 9% were observed only once. The ten largest make up around 10% of the sample. This clonotype was recorded at least ten times. Its antigen is still unknown. No base qualities exist here, and no much larger clone lies one base off it. V is pared back by 2 bases and J by 10 bases, with 14 bases lying between the germline termini. Counted from cysteine to phenylalanine, this CDR3 has 13 amino acids. CDR3 DNA is the only sequence kept; it has 39 bases, read in frame from the first base. Looking up the germline V gene (reference sequence) yields CDR1 SEHNR and CDR2 FQNEAQ.

This specimen's treatment or condition label, interpreted: allogeneic hematopoietic cell transplantation with graft depleted of TCRalphabeta T cells and CD19 B cells. The children who served as transplant recipients had been given grafts of TCRalphabeta/CD19-depleted allogeneic hematopoietic cells. This receptor chain uses TRBV7-9 and TRBJ1-1, with no confident D gene call. Sequencing used peripheral blood, obtained 360 days after TCRalphabeta/CD19-depleted stem cell transplant. The receptor was derived from a female patient aged 2-15 years who had a stem cell transplant for Fanconi anemia, so the T cells may come from the graft donor. The sequenced DNA: TGTGCCAGCAGCTTACTTCCAGATAGGAGAGCTTTCTTT. It codes for CASSLLPDRRAFF.